This TCR beta chain emerged from a study of blood T cell repertoires in COVID-19. Across the whole study: COVID-19 samples collected from the United States, Italy and Spain covered acute and convalescent phases.

The CDR3 totals 13 residues. CDR1 and CDR2 (germline): SQVTM, ANQGSEA. Losses at the gene ends were 6 bases for V and 2 bases for J; bases not matched to a gene: 6. This clone was found a few times. The repertoire was sequenced with immunoSEQ multiplex PCR; TCRdb's copy has only in-frame clones and lacks some. This table holds approximately 300,000 clones, 88% found once. The TCR originated in a woman aged 45-65 years with active or convalescent COVID-19. Material for sequencing was peripheral blood. The chain uses TRBV29-1 and TRBJ2-7; 8 positions agree with TRBD2. CDR3 nucleotide sequence: TGCAGCGTCCCGGGACTAGGAACCTACGAGCAGTACTTC. It is translated as CSVPGLGTYEQYF.